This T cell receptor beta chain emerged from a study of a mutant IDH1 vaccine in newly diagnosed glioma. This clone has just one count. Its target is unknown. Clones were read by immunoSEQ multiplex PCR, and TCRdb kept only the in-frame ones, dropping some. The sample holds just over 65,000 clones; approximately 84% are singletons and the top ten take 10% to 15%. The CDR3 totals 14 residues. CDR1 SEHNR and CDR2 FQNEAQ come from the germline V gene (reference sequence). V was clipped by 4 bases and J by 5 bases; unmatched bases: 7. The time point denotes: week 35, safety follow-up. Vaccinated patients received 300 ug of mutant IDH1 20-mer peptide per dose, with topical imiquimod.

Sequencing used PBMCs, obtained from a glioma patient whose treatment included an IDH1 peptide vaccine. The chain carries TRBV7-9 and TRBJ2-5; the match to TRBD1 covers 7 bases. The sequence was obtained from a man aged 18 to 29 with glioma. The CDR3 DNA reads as TGTGCCAGCAGCTGGGACAGTCGGCGCGAGACCCAGTACTTC. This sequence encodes CASSWDSRRETQYF.